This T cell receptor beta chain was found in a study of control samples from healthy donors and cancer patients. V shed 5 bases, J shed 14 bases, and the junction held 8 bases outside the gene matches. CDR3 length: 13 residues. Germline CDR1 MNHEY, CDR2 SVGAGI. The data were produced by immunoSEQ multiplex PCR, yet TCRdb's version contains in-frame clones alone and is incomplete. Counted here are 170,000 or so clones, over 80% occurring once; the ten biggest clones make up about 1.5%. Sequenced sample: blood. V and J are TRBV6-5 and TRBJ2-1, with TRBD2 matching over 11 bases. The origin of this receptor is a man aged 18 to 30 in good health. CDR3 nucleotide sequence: TGTGCCAGCAGTCCGACTAGCGGGGTTGCAAAGTTCTTC. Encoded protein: CASSPTSGVAKFF.